Included here is one TCR beta chain sequence, with context. Its antigen is as yet unknown. This entry comes from a study of OX40 agonist ivuxolimab in advanced cancers. At the level of the study: At 75% to 90% male, the cohort had a mean age of about 55 years, ranging from about 20 to 79. Of the participants, about 40% had some prior anti-PD-1, anti-PD-L1 or anti-CTLA-4 therapy, which was allowed.

Broader study findings: Patients with a partial response at 0.1-3.0 mg/kg had among the lowest clonal expansion. There were, on average, more expanded clones in CD8+ T cells than in CD4+.

TCRdb's table, derived via immunoSEQ multiplex PCR, lists solely in-frame clones and lacks some. Seen here are some 98,000 clones, 93% observed once, and the top ten hold 0.26%. Sequences were derived from CD4+ or CD8+ T cells sorted from blood, sampled in a trial of the OX40 agonist ivuxolimab. This clonotype was sampled from an adult with an advanced solid tumor such as melanoma, head and neck, liver or kidney cancer.

The CDR3 coding sequence is TGTGCCAGCAGTGAAGCCCAGATTGAGGGTACGCAGTATTTT. It specifies CASSEAQIEGTQYF. The chain joins TRBV2 to TRBJ2-3; TRBD2 is a possible D gene (5 bases). CDR1 SNHLY and CDR2 FYNNEI come from the germline V gene. This CDR3 has 14 amino acids. V was pared by 0 bases and J by 8 bases, with 12 bases between.